This paragraph reports one T cell receptor (beta chain). Its antigen is unknown. This sample is part of a study of blood T cells in healthy people across ages. Notes on the study in general: Estimates of diversity drawn from one million T cells were considered underestimates. Both higher diversity and more naive CD4+ cells marked long-lived donors when set against aged donors.

The use of a sample-barcoded 5' primer and a J-beta primer mix characterized a second PCR of about 7 to 12 cycles. Each cDNA molecule, via a template-switch adaptor with 12 random nucleotides, was tagged. MiXCR was run by TCRdb on the 5' RACE reads, yielding one entry per CDR3 protein. In the table there are 1,500,000 or so distinct CDR3 sequences, around 40% of which are singletons. The germline V gene encodes CDR1 MNHEY and CDR2 SVGAGI. The CDR3 sequence is 16 residues long. V trimming: 4 bases; J trimming: 3 bases; junction bases outside the gene matches: 7. The authors isolated at least 7 million PBMCs per sample.

This chain connects TRBV6-5 to TRBJ2-4; 9 nucleotides align to TRBD1. Sequencing was carried out using blood. The sequence was obtained from a woman aged 18-29 years in good health. The CDR3 here is CASSFGQGIGKNIQYF. The CDR3 DNA is TGTGCCAGCAGTTTTGGACAGGGGATCGGCAAAAACATTCAGTACTTC.